This T cell receptor (beta chain) was profiled in a study of blood T cell repertoires in COVID-19. Study summary: Acute-phase and convalescent COVID-19 samples originated in the United States, Italy and Spain. PBMCs, B-cell-depleted T cells, or T cells were the source of the cDNA or gDNA that made up the material.

In assigning cohorts, the study relied on participant-reported clinical history. Symptom resolution, clearance, or two negative PCRs marked donors in Cohort 3 as recovered. Germline loops: CDR1 SNHLY, CDR2 FYNNEI. V shed 7 bases and J 4 bases; nucleotides not matched to a gene: 18. This CDR3 region has 18 residues. The assay was immunoSEQ multiplex PCR, and TCRdb's table has in-frame clones only and misses some. The table shows 150,000 to 200,000 clones, with roughly 88% occurring only once. V usage is TRBV2 and J usage is TRBJ2-7, with 11 bases lining up with TRBD2. Material: PBMCs or T cells enriched from blood (not recorded which). This clonotype was obtained from a woman younger than 35 who had recovered from COVID-19. CDR3 nucleotides: TGTGCCAGCAAATTAAGTAGCGGGAGGGCCTACGTTTGGTACGAGCAGTACTTC. Translation gives CASKLSSGRAYVWYEQYF.